The rows below give T cell receptor beta chains drawn from one sample of a study of cytomegalovirus exposure and HLA in healthy donors. TCRdb keeps only in-frame clones here, not all; method: immunoSEQ multiplex PCR. The sample has approximately 100,000 clones; roughly a tenth are singletons. The sequenced sample consisted of PBMCs. Source of these receptors: a middle-aged man in good health and CMV-seropositive. The CDR3 runs from the conserved cysteine through the conserved F or W. The D gene is left open where the match is weak. The size entry is marked missing in some rows and otherwise reads once, few, many or a size class.

d_call	clone_size	v_call	j_call	cdr3_aa	cdr3_nt
TRBD1	.	TRBV28	TRBJ1-5	CASRPDRGSLSNQPQHF	TGTGCCAGCAGACCCGACAGGGGCTCGTTGAGCAATCAGCCCCAGCATTTT
.	.	TRBV5-5	TRBJ1-6	CASSSPEQHYNSPLHF	TGTGCCAGCAGCTCCCCCGAACAACACTATAATTCACCCCTCCACTTT
TRBD2	.	TRBV5-6	TRBJ2-3	CASSSTKGTSGRTDTQYF	TGTGCCAGCAGCTCGACAAAGGGGACTAGCGGGAGAACAGATACGCAGTATTTT
.	few	TRBV7-2	TRBJ1-1	CASSSIQRGTIHRGAFF	TGTGCCAGCAGCTCTATCCAACGTGGCACCATCCATCGGGGAGCTTTCTTT
TRBD1	.	TRBV28	TRBJ1-5	CASSLYRTGEYSNQPQHF	TGTGCCAGCAGTCTATATCGGACAGGGGAATATAGCAATCAGCCCCAGCATTTT
.	few	TRBV5-6	TRBJ2-7	CASSSPGNYEQYF	TGTGCCAGCAGCTCGCCAGGGAACTACGAGCAGTACTTC
.	.	TRBV29-1	TRBJ2-2	CSGGRAGELFF	TGCAGCGGAGGGCGTGCCGGGGAGCTGTTTTTT
TRBD1	few	TRBV28	TRBJ2-1	CAISGQRNQFF	TGTGCCATCTCGGGACAGAGGAATCAGTTCTTC
TRBD1	.	TRBV28	TRBJ2-7	CASRGRDRGLEQYF	TGTGCCAGCAGGGGGCGGGACAGGGGGCTGGAGCAGTACTTC
TRBD2	few	TRBV5-4	TRBJ2-2	CASSFAGGTGELFF	TGTGCCAGCAGCTTTGCGGGAGGAACCGGGGAGCTGTTTTTT
.	few	TRBV6-5	TRBJ2-5	CASRQVAETQYF	TGTGCCAGTAGACAGGTTGCAGAGACCCAGTACTTC
TRBD1	few	TRBV7-2	TRBJ1-2	CASSWRGQGRDYGYTF	TGTGCCAGCAGCTGGAGGGGGCAGGGGCGAGACTATGGCTACACCTTC
.	.	TRBV7-2	TRBJ1-1	CASSLALPAEAFF	TGTGCCAGCAGCTTAGCGCTCCCAGCTGAAGCTTTCTTT
.	.	TRBV28	TRBJ1-1	CAGGSITEAFF	TGTGCCGGGGGCTCCATAACTGAAGCTTTCTTT
TRBD1	few	TRBV7-2	TRBJ2-4	CASSRTGDIQYF	TGTGCCAGCAGTCGTACAGGGGACATTCAGTACTTC
.	few	TRBV7-8	TRBJ2-2	CASSLGGVFRQSGELFF	TGTGCCAGCAGCTTGGGCGGGGTTTTCCGACAGTCCGGGGAGCTGTTTTTT
TRBD1	few	TRBV29-1	TRBJ2-3	CSVVRATGDVHTQYF	TGCAGCGTTGTACGAGCGACAGGGGATGTACATACGCAGTATTTT
.	few	TRBV28	TRBJ2-7	CASTRGHLYEQYF	TGTGCCAGCACTAGGGGACACCTCTACGAGCAGTACTTC
.	.	TRBV7-9	TRBJ2-1	CASSSAGVTSNEQFF	TGTGCCAGCAGCTCCGCAGGGGTAACTTCCAATGAGCAGTTCTTC
TRBD1	few	TRBV19	TRBJ1-1	CASSVNTGTGFTEAFF	TGTGCCAGTAGCGTAAATACCGGGACAGGGTTCACTGAAGCTTTCTTT
.	.	TRBV7-8	TRBJ1-1	CASSSVRVNTEAFF	TGTGCCAGCAGCTCCGTGAGGGTGAACACTGAAGCTTTCTTT
TRBD1	.	TRBV19	TRBJ1-5	CASSPGTAQPQHF	TGTGCCAGTAGTCCCGGGACAGCACAGCCCCAGCATTTT
.	.	TRBV29-1	TRBJ1-4	CSVSYRNEKLFF	TGCAGCGTTAGTTACAGGAATGAAAAACTGTTTTTT
.	.	TRBV19	TRBJ1-5	CATNPVGYNQPQHF	TGTGCCACCAACCCCGTCGGGTACAATCAGCCCCAGCATTTT
.	few	TRBV7-3	TRBJ1-3	CASSLWGPSGNTIYF	TGTGCCAGCAGCTTATGGGGGCCCTCTGGAAACACCATATATTTT
TRBD1	few	TRBV11-2	TRBJ1-1	CASSPSQGQLNTEAFF	TGTGCCAGCAGCCCGTCTCAGGGACAGCTGAACACTGAAGCTTTCTTT
.	few	TRBV6-1	TRBJ2-7	CASTGAYEQYF	TGTGCCAGCACGGGTGCCTACGAGCAGTACTTC
.	.	TRBV19	TRBJ1-1	CASSIREQGRGTEAFF	TGTGCCAGTAGTATTCGGGAACAGGGAAGAGGCACTGAAGCTTTCTTT
TRBD2	.	TRBV9	TRBJ2-1	CASSVAISGGSYNEQFF	TGTGCCAGCAGCGTGGCAATTAGCGGGGGCTCCTACAATGAGCAGTTCTTC
TRBD1	few	TRBV7-9	TRBJ1-4	CASSLATGSFNEKLFF	TGTGCCAGCAGCTTAGCGACAGGGTCCTTTAATGAAAAACTGTTTTTT
TRBD1	few	TRBV7-9	TRBJ1-2	CASSFGTGATNYGYTF	TGTGCCAGCAGCTTCGGGACAGGGGCAACTAACTATGGCTACACCTTC
.	few	TRBV19	TRBJ1-1	CASTPIMAGENTEAFF	TGTGCCAGTACCCCAATAATGGCAGGGGAGAACACTGAAGCTTTCTTT
.	few	TRBV28	TRBJ2-2	CASSLVIGGTGELFF	TGTGCCAGCAGTTTAGTTATTGGAGGTACCGGGGAGCTGTTTTTT
.	.	TRBV30	TRBJ2-7	CAWTSGLTYEQYF	TGTGCCTGGACGTCAGGGCTAACCTACGAGCAGTACTTC
TRBD1	.	TRBV10-3	TRBJ2-7	CAISVRTGVEQYF	TGTGCCATCAGTGTACGGACAGGGGTCGAGCAGTACTTC
.	few	TRBV5-3	TRBJ2-7	CARSLGAFYEQYF	TGTGCCAGAAGCTTGGGGGCTTTCTACGAGCAGTACTTC
.	.	TRBV29-1	TRBJ2-1	CSVGGGGPTTYNEQFF	TGCAGCGTTGGAGGAGGTGGACCAACTACTTACAATGAGCAGTTCTTC
TRBD1	.	TRBV7-2	TRBJ1-2	CASSQQGGAGRYGYTF	TGTGCCAGCAGCCAACAGGGGGGGGCGGGTCGATATGGCTACACCTTC
TRBD1	many	TRBV5-6	TRBJ1-5	CASTLLGQGSQPQHF	TGTGCCAGCACCTTATTGGGACAGGGAAGTCAGCCCCAGCATTTT
.	.	TRBV15	TRBJ2-3	CATSRESGADTQYF	TGTGCCACCAGCAGAGAGTCGGGAGCAGATACGCAGTATTTT
TRBD2	.	TRBV5-1	TRBJ2-1	CASSMAGGYNEQFF	TGCGCCAGTAGTATGGCGGGGGGGTACAATGAGCAGTTCTTC
.	.	TRBV7-3	TRBJ2-1	CASSPDMINEQFF	TGTGCCAGCAGTCCGGACATGATCAATGAGCAGTTCTTC
.	few	TRBV2	TRBJ1-2	CASSEKHSNYGYTF	TGTGCCAGCAGTGAAAAGCATTCCAACTATGGCTACACCTTC
TRBD1	.	TRBV5-4	TRBJ1-1	CASSLEVQGAEAFF	TGTGCCAGCAGCTTGGAAGTACAGGGGGCTGAAGCTTTCTTT
.	.	TRBV5-1	TRBJ1-1	CASSFSPLNTEAFF	TGCGCCAGCAGCTTTTCTCCCTTGAACACTGAAGCTTTCTTT
.	.	TRBV12-5	TRBJ2-7	CASGLERGGYEQYF	TGTGCTAGTGGTCTGGAGCGTGGAGGCTACGAGCAGTACTTC
.	.	TRBV7-9	TRBJ1-1	CASSSLPGSPEAFF	TGTGCCAGCAGCAGCTTACCGGGGTCCCCTGAAGCTTTCTTT
TRBD2	.	TRBV6-4	TRBJ2-1	CASSRTSGRAEEQFF	TGTGCCAGCAGTCGGACTAGCGGGAGGGCCGAAGAGCAGTTCTTC